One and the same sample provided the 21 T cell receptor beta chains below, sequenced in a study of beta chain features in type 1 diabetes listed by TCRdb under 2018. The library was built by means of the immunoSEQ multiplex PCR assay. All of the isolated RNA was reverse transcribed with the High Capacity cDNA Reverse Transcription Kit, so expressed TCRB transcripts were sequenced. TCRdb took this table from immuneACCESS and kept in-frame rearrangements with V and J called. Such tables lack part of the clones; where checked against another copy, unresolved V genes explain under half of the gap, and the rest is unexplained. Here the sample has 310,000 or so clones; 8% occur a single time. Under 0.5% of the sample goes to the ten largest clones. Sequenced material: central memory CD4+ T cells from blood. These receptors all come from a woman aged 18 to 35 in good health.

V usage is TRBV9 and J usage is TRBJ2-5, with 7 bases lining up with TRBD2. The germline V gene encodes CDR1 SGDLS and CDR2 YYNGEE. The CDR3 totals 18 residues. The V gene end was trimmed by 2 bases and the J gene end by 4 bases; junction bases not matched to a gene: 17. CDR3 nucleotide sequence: TGTGCCAGCAGCGTCGGTCCTAGCGGACCGGCCCAGGTAGAGACCCAGTACTTC. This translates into CASSVGPSGPAQVETQYF.

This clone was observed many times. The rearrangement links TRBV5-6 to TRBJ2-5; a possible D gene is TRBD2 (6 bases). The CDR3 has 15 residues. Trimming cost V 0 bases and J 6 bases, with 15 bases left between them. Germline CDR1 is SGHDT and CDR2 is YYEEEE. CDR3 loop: CASSLAGGIKKTQYF. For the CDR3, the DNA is TGTGCCAGCAGCTTGGCCGGAGGGATAAAGAAGACCCAGTACTTC.

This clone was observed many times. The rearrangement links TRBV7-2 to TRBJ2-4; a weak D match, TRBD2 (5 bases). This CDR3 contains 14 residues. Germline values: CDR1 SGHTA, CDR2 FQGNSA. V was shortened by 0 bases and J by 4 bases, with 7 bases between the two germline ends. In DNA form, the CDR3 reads TGTGCCAGCAGCTTAGCTCGCGGGAAAAACATTCAGTACTTC. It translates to CASSLARGKNIQYF. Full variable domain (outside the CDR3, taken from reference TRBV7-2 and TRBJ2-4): GAGVSQSPSNKVTEKGKDVELRCDPISGHTALYWYRQSLGQGLEFLIYFQGNSAPDKSGLPSDRFSAERTGGSVSTLTIQRTQQEDSAVYLCASSLARGKNIQYFGAGTRLSVL.

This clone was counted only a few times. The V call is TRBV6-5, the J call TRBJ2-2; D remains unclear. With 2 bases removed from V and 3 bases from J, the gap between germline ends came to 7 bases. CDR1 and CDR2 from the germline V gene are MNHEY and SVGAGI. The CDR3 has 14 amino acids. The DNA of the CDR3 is TGTGCCAGCAGTTACCCGACCCACACCGGGGAGCTGTTTTTT. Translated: CASSYPTHTGELFF.

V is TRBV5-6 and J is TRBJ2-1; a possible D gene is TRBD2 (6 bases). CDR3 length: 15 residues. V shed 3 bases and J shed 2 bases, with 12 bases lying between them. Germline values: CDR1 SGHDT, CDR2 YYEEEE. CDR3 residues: CASSSLAVTYNEQFF. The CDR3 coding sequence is TGTGCCAGCAGCTCCTTAGCGGTTACCTACAATGAGCAGTTCTTC.

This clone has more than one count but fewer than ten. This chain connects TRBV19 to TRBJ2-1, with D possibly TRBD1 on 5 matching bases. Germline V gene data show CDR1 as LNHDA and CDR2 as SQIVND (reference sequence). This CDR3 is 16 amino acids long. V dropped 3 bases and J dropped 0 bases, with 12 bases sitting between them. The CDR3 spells CASSIRREISYNEQFF. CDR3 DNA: TGTGCCAGTAGTATCCGCAGGGAAATCTCCTACAATGAGCAGTTCTTC.

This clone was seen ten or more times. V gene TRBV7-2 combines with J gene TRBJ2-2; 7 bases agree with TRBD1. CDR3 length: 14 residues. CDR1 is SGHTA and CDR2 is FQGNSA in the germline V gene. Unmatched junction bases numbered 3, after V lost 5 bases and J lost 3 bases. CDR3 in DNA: TGTGCCAGCAGCCAACAGGGGTACACCGGGGAGCTGTTTTTT. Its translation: CASSQQGYTGELFF.

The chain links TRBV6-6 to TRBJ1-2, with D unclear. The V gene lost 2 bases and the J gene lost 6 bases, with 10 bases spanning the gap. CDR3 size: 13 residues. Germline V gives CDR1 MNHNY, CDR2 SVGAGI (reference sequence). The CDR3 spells CASSYGQNHGYTF. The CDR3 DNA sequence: TGTGCCAGCAGTTACGGGCAGAATCATGGCTACACCTTC.

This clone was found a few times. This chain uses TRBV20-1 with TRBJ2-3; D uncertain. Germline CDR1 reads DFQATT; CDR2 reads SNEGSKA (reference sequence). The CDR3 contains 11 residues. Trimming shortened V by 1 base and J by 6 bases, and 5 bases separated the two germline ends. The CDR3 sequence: CSARAPDTQYF. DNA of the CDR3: TGCAGTGCTAGAGCCCCTGATACGCAGTATTTT.

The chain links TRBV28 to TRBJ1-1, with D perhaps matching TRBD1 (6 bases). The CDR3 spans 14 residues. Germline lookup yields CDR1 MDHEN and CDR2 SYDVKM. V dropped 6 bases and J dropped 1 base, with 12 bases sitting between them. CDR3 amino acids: CASRADRRNTEAFF. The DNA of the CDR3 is TGTGCCAGCAGGGCCGACAGGCGGAACACTGAAGCTTTCTTT. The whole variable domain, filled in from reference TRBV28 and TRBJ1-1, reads DVKVTQSSRYLVKRTGEKVFLECVQDMDHENMFWYRQDPGLGLRLIYFSYDVKMKEKGDIPEGYSVSREKKERFSLILESASTNQTSMYLCASRADRRNTEAFFGQGTRLTVV.

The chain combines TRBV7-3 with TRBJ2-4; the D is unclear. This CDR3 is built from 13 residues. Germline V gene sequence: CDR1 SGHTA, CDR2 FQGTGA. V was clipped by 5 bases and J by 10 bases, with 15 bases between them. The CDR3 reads CASSHSARNIQYF. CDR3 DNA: TGTGCCAGCAGCCACAGCGCTCGCAATATTCAGTACTTC.

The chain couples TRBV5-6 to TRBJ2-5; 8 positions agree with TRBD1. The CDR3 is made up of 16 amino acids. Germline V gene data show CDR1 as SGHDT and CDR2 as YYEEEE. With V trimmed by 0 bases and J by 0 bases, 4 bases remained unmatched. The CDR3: CASSLDGQGYQETQYF. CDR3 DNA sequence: TGTGCCAGCAGCTTGGACGGACAGGGTTACCAAGAGACCCAGTACTTC.

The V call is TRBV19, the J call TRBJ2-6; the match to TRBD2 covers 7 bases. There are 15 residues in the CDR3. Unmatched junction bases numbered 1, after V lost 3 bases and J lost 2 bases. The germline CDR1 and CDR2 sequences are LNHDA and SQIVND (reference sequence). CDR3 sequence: CASSMGRAGANVLTF. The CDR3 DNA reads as TGTGCCAGTAGTATGGGGAGGGCTGGGGCCAACGTCCTGACTTTC.

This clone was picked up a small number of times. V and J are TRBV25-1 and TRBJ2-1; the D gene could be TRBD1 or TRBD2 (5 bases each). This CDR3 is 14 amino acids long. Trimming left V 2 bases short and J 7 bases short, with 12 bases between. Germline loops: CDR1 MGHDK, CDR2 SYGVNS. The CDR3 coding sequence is TGTGCCAGCAGTGAAGTTTGGGGGAGAAATGAGCAGTTCTTC. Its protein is CASSEVWGRNEQFF.

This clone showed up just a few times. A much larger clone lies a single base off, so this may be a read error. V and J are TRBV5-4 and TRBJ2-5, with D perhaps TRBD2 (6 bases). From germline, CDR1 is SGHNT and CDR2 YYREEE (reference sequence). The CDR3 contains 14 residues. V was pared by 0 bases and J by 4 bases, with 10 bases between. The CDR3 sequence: CASSLEGGGETQYF. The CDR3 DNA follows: TGTGCCAGCAGCTTGGAGGGAGGAGGAGAGACCCAGTACTTC.

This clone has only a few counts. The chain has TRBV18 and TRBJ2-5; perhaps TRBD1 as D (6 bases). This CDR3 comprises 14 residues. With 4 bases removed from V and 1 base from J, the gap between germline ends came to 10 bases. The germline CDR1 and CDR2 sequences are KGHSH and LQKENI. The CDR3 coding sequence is TGTGCCAGCTCACTCCAGGACAGCCAAGAGACCCAGTACTTC. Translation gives CASSLQDSQETQYF.

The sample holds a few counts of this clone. In DNA form, the CDR3 reads TGTGCCAGCAGCTCAGGATGGCGGTCAGAAGCTTTCTTT. Translation: CASSSGWRSEAFF. The J gene is TRBJ1-1, the V gene TRBV5-8; D remains unclear. The CDR3 consists of 13 residues. The ends were cut back, 3 bases at V and 8 bases at J, with 14 bases in the middle. Germline-derived CDR1 and CDR2 are SGHTS and YDEGEE.

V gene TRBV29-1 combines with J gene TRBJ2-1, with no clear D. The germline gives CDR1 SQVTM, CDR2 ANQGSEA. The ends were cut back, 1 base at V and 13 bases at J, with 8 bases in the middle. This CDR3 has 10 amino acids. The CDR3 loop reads CSVEVDHQFF. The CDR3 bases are TGCAGCGTTGAAGTCGACCACCAGTTCTTC.

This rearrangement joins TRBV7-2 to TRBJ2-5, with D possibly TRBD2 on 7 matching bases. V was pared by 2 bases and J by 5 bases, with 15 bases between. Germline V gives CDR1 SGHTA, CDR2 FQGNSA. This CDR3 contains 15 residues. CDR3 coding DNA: TGTGCCAGCAGCTTATGGGGGGGCGTCAGGGAGACCCAGTACTTC. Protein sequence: CASSLWGGVRETQYF.

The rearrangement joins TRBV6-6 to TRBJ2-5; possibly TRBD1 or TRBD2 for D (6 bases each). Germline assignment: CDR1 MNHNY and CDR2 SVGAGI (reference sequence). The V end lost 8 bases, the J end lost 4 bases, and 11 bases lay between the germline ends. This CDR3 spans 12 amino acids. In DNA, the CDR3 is TGTGCCAGCGGGGGGCTCGGAGAGACCCAGTACTTC. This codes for CASGGLGETQYF.

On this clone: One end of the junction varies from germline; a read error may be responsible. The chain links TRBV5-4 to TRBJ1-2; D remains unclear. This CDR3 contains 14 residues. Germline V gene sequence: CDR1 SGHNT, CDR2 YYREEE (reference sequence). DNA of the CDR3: TGCGCCAGCAGCCAAGGAGGGTCGCAGTTGGGCTACACCTTC. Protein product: CASSQGGSQLGYTF.